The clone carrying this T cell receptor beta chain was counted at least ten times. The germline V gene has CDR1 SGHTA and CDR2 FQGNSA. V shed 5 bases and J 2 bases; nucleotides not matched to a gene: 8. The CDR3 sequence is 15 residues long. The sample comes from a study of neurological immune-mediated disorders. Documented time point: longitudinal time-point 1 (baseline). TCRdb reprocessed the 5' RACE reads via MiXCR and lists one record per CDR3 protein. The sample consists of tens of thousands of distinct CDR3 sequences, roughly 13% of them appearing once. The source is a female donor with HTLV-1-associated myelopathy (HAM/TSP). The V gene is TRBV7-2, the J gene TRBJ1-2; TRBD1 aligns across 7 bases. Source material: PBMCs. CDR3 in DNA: TGTGCCAGCAGCCCGAGGACAGGAGAGAACTATGGCTACACCTTC. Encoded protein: CASSPRTGENYGYTF.